The rows below give T cell receptor beta chains drawn from one sample of a study of CD8 T cells in Susac syndrome. TCRdb reprocessed the immunoSEQ multiplex PCR reads with MiXCR, giving one entry per CDR3 protein. The sample has about 190,000 distinct CDR3 sequences, approximately 94% seen once. Source material: CD4+ T cells from PBMCs. The receptors shown here come from a human donor with Susac syndrome. Both conserved end residues are trimmed from each CDR3.

j_call	v_call	cdr3_aa
TRBJ1-2	TRBV30	AWSVNVYLGYT
TRBJ1-1	TRBV27	ASSLQGARGAF
TRBJ2-7	TRBV10-3	AISGDRGSLDEQY
TRBJ2-5	TRBV12-3/TRBV12-4	ASSLNTQETQY
TRBJ2-3	TRBV30	AWSTGTGAVDTQY
TRBJ2-1	TRBV3-1	ASSQDFASGVHEQF
TRBJ2-7	TRBV27	ASSSPGLAGGYEQY
TRBJ1-5	TRBV19	ASRGGNQPQH
TRBJ2-1	TRBV29-1	SVGNLAGTYNEQF
TRBJ1-2	TRBV6-5	ASSRDGDYGGYT
TRBJ2-3	TRBV9	ASSPGLAGGITDTQY
TRBJ2-7	TRBV27	ASSLSPGGYEQY
TRBJ2-2	TRBV4-3	ASSQDLAGELF
TRBJ1-2	TRBV5-1	ASSLDRDYGYT
TRBJ2-1	TRBV5-5	ASSFRGVGNNEQF
TRBJ2-1	TRBV5-1	ASSHGGGVDEQF
TRBJ2-5	TRBV20-1	SARPQAETQY
TRBJ1-2	TRBV4-3	ASSQNQGRGYT
TRBJ1-2	TRBV7-3	ASSLFAGYGYT
TRBJ2-1	TRBV7-7	ASSSGTRGQLAYNEQF
TRBJ1-5	TRBV28	ATETGNQPQH
TRBJ2-1	TRBV30	AWRTHPGQGGEQF
TRBJ2-4	TRBV2	ASSEAVARIAKNIQY
TRBJ1-2	TRBV7-2	ASSVISFDKRYT
TRBJ1-5	TRBV6-5	ASSYDGSRPQH
TRBJ2-3	TRBV27	ASSATSGGWDTQY
TRBJ2-5	TRBV9	ASTATSGQLGETQY
TRBJ1-6	TRBV12-3/TRBV12-4	ASSLSWGRSPLH
TRBJ2-7	TRBV18	ASSPTGSEQY
TRBJ1-2	TRBV3-1	ASSQGVNYGYT
TRBJ2-1	TRBV24-1	SRWKRDNEQF
TRBJ2-7	TRBV7-9	ASSLGSDGTYEQY
TRBJ2-2	TRBV9	ASSVATRNTGELF
TRBJ2-5	TRBV20-1	SARDIGQGRETQY
TRBJ1-4	TRBV5-4	ASSLGVRQSLGREKLF
TRBJ1-2	TRBV4-1	ASSQDGPYGYT
TRBJ2-7	TRBV2	ASSGVIYEQY
TRBJ2-3	TRBV7-3	ASSLTSHSTDTQY
TRBJ2-5	TRBV3-1	ASSQGMLAGGQETQY
TRBJ1-2	TRBV6-5	ASSETGAYGYT
TRBJ1-1	TRBV6-2/TRBV6-3	ASSSRTGSYEAF
TRBJ2-1	TRBV12-5	ASGLVLNDFRFGGTPTYNEQF
TRBJ2-5	TRBV29-1	SVVRGKETQY
TRBJ2-3	TRBV10-3	AISDPKGAGGTDTQY
TRBJ1-1	TRBV30	AWSFMNTEAF
TRBJ2-7	TRBV7-2	ASSLAVDPYEQY
TRBJ1-1	TRBV29-1	SVSQVGDTEAF
TRBJ1-5	TRBV30	AWGQGLNQPQH
TRBJ2-5	TRBV18	ASSPSETQY
TRBJ2-2	TRBV29-1	SGGGNTGELF
TRBJ1-4	TRBV20-1	SADSGTGDEKLF
TRBJ1-2	TRBV28	ASSFLSYGYT
TRBJ1-2	TRBV25-1	ASRGRANYGYT
TRBJ2-1	TRBV25-1	ASRSNEQF
TRBJ2-2	TRBV4-1	ASSPRTGEGTGELF